The clone carrying this T cell receptor beta chain was recorded at least ten times. The antigen is undetermined. This record comes from a study of neurological immune-mediated disorders. Synthesis of cDNA used 5'RACE (with 10-nucleotide random UMIs). A single record per CDR3 protein comes from TCRdb applying MiXCR to the 5' RACE reads. The sample yields about 48,000 distinct CDR3 sequences, over 4.5% seen once. Study conclusions and caveats: Neither clinical nor MRI features were associated with the multiple sclerosis repertoire cluster.

V was clipped by 0 bases and J by 7 bases, with 7 bases between them. Germline assignment: CDR1 LNHNV and CDR2 YYDKDF (reference sequence). This CDR3 is built from 13 residues. The chain employs TRBV15 and TRBJ1-5; D unresolved. The sequence was obtained from a woman between 18 and 29 years old with multiple sclerosis. Sequencing was carried out using CD4+ T cells from blood. The CDR3: CATSRESGQPQHF. CDR3 nucleotide sequence: TGTGCCACCAGCAGAGAGTCGGGGCAGCCCCAGCATTTT.